This T cell receptor beta chain was captured in a study of blood T cell repertoires in COVID-19. Trimming took 3 bases from V and 3 from J, leaving 8 bases between them. The CDR3 is made up of 13 amino acids. Germline V gene data show CDR1 as SGHTA and CDR2 as FQGNSA. Using immunoSEQ multiplex PCR, the repertoire was profiled, and TCRdb retains in-frame clones only, with some absent. The sample consists of 200,000 to 250,000 clones, over 75% of them appearing once. The receptor's source is a woman aged 35 to 49 with acute or convalescent COVID-19. The rearrangement joins TRBV7-2 to TRBJ2-5; no firm D call. Sequencing was done on a sample of peripheral blood. CDR3: CASSFGDKETQYF. CDR3 DNA: TGTGCCAGCAGCTTCGGAGATAAAGAGACCCAGTACTTC.